This TCR beta chain stems from a study of early stage breast cancer tumors. For the study at large: ER+/PR+/HER2- status applied to about 70% of the 16 invasive breast tumors. Study outcomes and limitations: Compared with adjacent normal breast, tumors showed about 2.3-fold denser, more clonal T cells.

Concerning this clone: What it recognizes is unknown.

Germline values: CDR1 MGHDK, CDR2 SYGVNS. The CDR3 spans 13 residues. V lost 3 bases to trimming and J lost 2 bases, with 7 bases between them. Blood replicates held 0.5 ug DNA, tumor or normal breast around 1.5 ug, two each. The assay was immunoSEQ multiplex PCR, and TCRdb's table has in-frame clones only and misses some. Among some 41,000 clones listed, about 78% were seen once. The sample consisted of blood. The chain carries TRBV25-1 and TRBJ1-2; D is unclear. The receptor's source is a person between 50 and 60 years old with breast cancer. The DNA for the CDR3 is TGTGCCAGCAGTGACAGGCACAACTATGGCTACACCTTC. Its protein is CASSDRHNYGYTF.